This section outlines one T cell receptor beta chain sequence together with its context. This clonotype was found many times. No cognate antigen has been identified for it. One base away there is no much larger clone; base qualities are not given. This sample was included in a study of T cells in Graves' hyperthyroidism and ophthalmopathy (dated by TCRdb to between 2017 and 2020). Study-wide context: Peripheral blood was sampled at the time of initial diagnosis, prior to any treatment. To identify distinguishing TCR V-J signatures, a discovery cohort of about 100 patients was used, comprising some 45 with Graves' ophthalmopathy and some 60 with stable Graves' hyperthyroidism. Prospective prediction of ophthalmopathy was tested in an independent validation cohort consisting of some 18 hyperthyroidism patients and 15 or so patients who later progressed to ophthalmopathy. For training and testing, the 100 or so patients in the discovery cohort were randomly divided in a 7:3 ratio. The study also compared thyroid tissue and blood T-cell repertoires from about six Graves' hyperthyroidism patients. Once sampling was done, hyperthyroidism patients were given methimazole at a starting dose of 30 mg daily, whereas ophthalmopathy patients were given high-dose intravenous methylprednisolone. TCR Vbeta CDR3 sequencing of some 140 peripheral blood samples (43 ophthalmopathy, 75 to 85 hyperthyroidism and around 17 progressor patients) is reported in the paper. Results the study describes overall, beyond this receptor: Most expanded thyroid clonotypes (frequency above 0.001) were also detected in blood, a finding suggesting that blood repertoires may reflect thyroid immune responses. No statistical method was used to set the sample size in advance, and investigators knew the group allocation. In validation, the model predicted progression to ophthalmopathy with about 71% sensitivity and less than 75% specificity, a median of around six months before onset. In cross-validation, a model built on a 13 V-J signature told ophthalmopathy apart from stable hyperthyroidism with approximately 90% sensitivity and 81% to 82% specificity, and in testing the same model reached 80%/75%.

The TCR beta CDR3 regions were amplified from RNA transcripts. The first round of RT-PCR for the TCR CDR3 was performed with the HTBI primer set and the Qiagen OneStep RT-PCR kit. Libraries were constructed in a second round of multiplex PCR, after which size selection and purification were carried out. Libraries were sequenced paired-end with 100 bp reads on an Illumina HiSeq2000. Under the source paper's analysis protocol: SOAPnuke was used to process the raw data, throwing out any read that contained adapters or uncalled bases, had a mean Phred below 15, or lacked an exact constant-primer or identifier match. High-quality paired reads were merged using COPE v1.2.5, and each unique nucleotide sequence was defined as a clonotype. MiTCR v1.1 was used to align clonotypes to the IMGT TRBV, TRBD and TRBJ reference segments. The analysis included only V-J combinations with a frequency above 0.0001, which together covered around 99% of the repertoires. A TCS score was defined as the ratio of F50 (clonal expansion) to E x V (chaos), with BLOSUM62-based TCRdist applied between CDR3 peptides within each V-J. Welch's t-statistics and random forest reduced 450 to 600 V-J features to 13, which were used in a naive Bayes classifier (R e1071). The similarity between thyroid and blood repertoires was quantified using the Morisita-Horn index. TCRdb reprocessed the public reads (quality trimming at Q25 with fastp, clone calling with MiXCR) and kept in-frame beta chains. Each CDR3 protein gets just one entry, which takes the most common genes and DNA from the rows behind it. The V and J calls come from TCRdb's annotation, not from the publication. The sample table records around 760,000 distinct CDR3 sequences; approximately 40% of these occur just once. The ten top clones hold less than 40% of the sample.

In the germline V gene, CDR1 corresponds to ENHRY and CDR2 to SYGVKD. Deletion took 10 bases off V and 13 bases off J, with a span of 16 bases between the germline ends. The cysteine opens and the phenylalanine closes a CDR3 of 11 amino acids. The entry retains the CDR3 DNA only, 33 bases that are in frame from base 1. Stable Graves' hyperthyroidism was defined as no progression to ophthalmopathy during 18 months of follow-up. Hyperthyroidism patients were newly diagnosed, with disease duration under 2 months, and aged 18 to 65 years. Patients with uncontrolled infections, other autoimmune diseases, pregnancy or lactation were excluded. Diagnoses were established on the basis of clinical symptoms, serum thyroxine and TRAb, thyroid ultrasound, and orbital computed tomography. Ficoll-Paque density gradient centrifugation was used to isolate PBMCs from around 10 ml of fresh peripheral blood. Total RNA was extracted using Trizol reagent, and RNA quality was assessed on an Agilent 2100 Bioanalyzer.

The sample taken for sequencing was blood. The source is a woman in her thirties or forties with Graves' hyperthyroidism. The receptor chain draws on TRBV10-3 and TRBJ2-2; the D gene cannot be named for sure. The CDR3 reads CATYERGWLFF. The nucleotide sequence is TGTGCCACCTATGAGCGAGGTTGGCTGTTTTTT.